Presented here are 23 T cell receptor beta chains from one specimen sequenced in a study of regulatory T cells in long-lasting Graves disease. Time point defined: persistent/refractory GD, antithyroid drugs over 5 years with positive TRAb. Extracted PBMC RNA gave rise to the TCR library. To make TCR beta libraries, researchers used iRepertoire HTBI primers and Arm-PCR of CDR3 regions. From the multiplex PCR reads, TCRdb called clonotypes with MiXCR, one entry per CDR3 protein. The sample lists roughly 300,000 distinct CDR3 sequences, roughly a fifth occurring once. The specimen was peripheral blood mononuclear cells (PBMCs), collected when the disease was refractory, from a patient treated with antithyroid drugs. These receptors all stem from a female donor with Graves disease.

This clonotype was seen at least ten times. V gene TRBV28 combines with J gene TRBJ2-7, with 8 bases matching TRBD2. Germline V gene data show CDR1 as MDHEN and CDR2 as SYDVKM. The CDR3 is 15 residues long. The V and J ends lost 2 bases and 6 bases, in that order; junction bases with no gene match: 9. For the CDR3, the DNA is TGTGCCAGCAGTTTAGTCGTAGCGGGAAGGGGCGAGCAGTACTTC. This gives the protein CASSLVVAGRGEQYF.

This chain connects TRBV7-8 to TRBJ2-7; D uncertain. CDR1 SGHVS and CDR2 FQNEAQ come from the germline V gene. V dropped 0 bases and J dropped 1 base, with 13 bases sitting between them. The CDR3 has 16 residues. The CDR3 here is CASSLAPIAGSYEQYF. In DNA, the CDR3 is TGTGCCAGCAGCTTAGCCCCAATCGCTGGATCCTACGAGCAGTACTTC. The full variable domain, completed using reference TRBV7-8 and TRBJ2-7, is GAGVSQSPRYKVAKRGQDVALRCDPISGHVSLFWYQQALGQGPEFLTYFQNEAQLDKSGLPSDRFFAERPEGSVSTLKIQRTQQEDSAVYLCASSLAPIAGSYEQYFGPGTRLTVT.

This clonotype was counted a few times. The V gene is TRBV7-2, the J gene TRBJ2-3, with no clear D. Looked up from germline, CDR1 is SGHTA and CDR2 is FQGNSA. V lost 1 base to trimming and J lost 7 bases, with 12 bases between them. The length of the CDR3 is 14 residues. The CDR3 DNA is TGTGCCAGCAGCTTAGACACAAACTCAAATACGCAGTATTTT. This sequence encodes CASSLDTNSNTQYF.

The gene calls are TRBV7-9 and TRBJ1-1, with unresolved D. The CDR3 runs to 12 residues. Germline values: CDR1 SEHNR, CDR2 FQNEAQ (reference sequence). The CDR3 region is CAVGQLNTEAFF. CDR3 sequence (DNA): TGTGCGGTCGGGCAGTTGAACACTGAAGCTTTCTTT.

The rearrangement uses TRBV2 and TRBJ2-1; unclear D gene. The germline V gene encodes CDR1 SNHLY and CDR2 FYNNEI. V was trimmed by 5 bases and J by 15 bases, leaving 17 bases between them. CDR3 size: 12 residues. The CDR3 coding sequence is TGTGCCAGCAGTACGGGCCCCTTGGGTCGGTTCTTC. Protein product: CASSTGPLGRFF. The complete variable domain, with remaining parts taken from reference TRBV2 and TRBJ2-1, reads EPEVTQTPSHQVTQMGQEVILRCVPISNHLYFYWYRQILGQKVEFLVSFYNNEISEKSEIFDDQFSVERPDGSNFTLKIRSTKLEDSAMYFCASSTGPLGRFFGPGTRLTVL.

The V call is TRBV7-9, the J call TRBJ1-5; D possibly corresponds to TRBD1 (5 bases). Germline V gene lookup returns CDR1 SEHNR and CDR2 FQNEAQ (reference sequence). This CDR3 region has 14 residues. Trimming cost V 6 bases and J 3 bases, with 12 bases left between them. The CDR3 loop reads CASSETGYNQPQHF. The CDR3 DNA is TGTGCCAGCAGTGAAACAGGTTACAATCAGCCCCAGCATTTT.

The chain joins TRBV30 to TRBJ2-5, with D possibly TRBD1 on 6 matching bases. Germline V lookup: CDR1 GTSNPN, CDR2 SVGIG (reference sequence). This CDR3 is built from 14 residues. The ends were cut back, 0 bases at V and 1 base at J, with 9 bases in the middle. CDR3 loop: CAWSVWGLQETQYF. The CDR3 bases are TGTGCCTGGAGTGTTTGGGGGCTCCAAGAGACCCAGTACTTC.

This chain joins TRBV20-1 and TRBJ1-2, with 9 bases aligning to TRBD1. Germline lookup yields CDR1 DFQATT and CDR2 SNEGSKA (reference sequence). Unmatched junction bases numbered 1, after V lost 3 bases and J lost 8 bases. CDR3 size: 11 residues. The DNA for the CDR3 is TGCAGTGCTAGGACAGGGGGAGGCTACACCTTC. Its protein is CSARTGGGYTF.

This clonotype was recorded many times. The J gene is TRBJ1-2, the V gene TRBV28; TRBD1 matches at 7 bases. Looked up from germline, CDR1 is MDHEN and CDR2 is SYDVKM. The CDR3 has 12 amino acids. V dropped 6 bases and J dropped 8; count of bases not matched to a gene: 6. As DNA, the CDR3 is TGTGCCAGCAGGAGTGGGACAGTCGGCTACACCTTC. It specifies CASRSGTVGYTF.

With respect to this clonotype: A much larger clonotype is one base distant, so this may be a read error. The V and J genes are TRBV7-2 and TRBJ1-2; D perhaps matches TRBD1 (5 bases). Per the germline V gene, CDR1 is SGHTA and CDR2 is FQGNSA. The ends were cut back, 2 bases at V and 2 bases at J, with 15 bases in the middle. The CDR3 loop spans 16 amino acids. DNA for the CDR3: TGTACCAGCAGCTTACCCCTCGACTGGGGGAACTATGGCTACACCTTC. It codes for CTSSLPLDWGNYGYTF.

This clonotype was counted many times. The rearrangement links TRBV10-1 to TRBJ2-5, with a weak D call TRBD1 (6 bases). Germline-derived CDR1 and CDR2 are WNHNN and SYGVQD (reference sequence). The CDR3 runs 13 residues. V was shortened by 4 bases and J by 4 bases, with 10 bases between the two germline ends. CDR3: CASSGGRGETQYF. The CDR3 DNA follows: TGCGCCAGCAGTGGTGGCAGGGGAGAGACCCAGTACTTC.

This clonotype came up a few times. The chain has TRBV28 and TRBJ1-3; maybe TRBD1 (5 bases). The CDR3 extends over 16 amino acids. V lost 7 bases, J lost 0 bases, and 16 bases lay in between. The germline gives CDR1 MDHEN, CDR2 SYDVKM. CDR3 sequence: CASILTDPISGNTIYF. Written as DNA, the CDR3 is TGTGCCAGCATCCTGACAGATCCCATCTCTGGAAACACCATATATTTT.

The chain couples TRBV12-3 or TRBV12-4 to TRBJ1-5, with TRBD1 as a possible D gene (5 bases). The CDR3 has 15 amino acids. The V end was cut by 1 base, the J end by 6 bases, with 13 bases between. The CDR3 is CASSLGSGISQPQHF. DNA for the CDR3: TGTGCCAGCAGTTTAGGGTCAGGGATTAGTCAGCCCCAGCATTTT.

Turning to this clonotype: A much larger clonotype is one base distant, so this may be a read error. The conserved phenylalanine or tryptophan normally closing the CDR3 is absent here, so this likely arose from a read error. This chain uses TRBV29-1 with TRBJ2-5; 7 nucleotides line up with TRBD2. The junction had 5 bases not matched to a gene; V was cut back by 2 bases and J by 5 bases. This CDR3 spans 13 amino acids. Germline V gene data show CDR1 as SQVTM and CDR2 as ANQGSEA. CDR3 DNA: TGCAGCGTTGAAAGAGCAGCGGGGGAGACCCAGTACCTC. Encoded protein: CSVERAAGETQYL.

This clonotype was recorded at least ten times. This CDR3 is CASSWDIENTEAFF. The CDR3 coding sequence is TGCGCCAGCAGCTGGGACATAGAGAACACTGAAGCTTTCTTT. V and J are TRBV5-1 and TRBJ1-1, with a tentative D call TRBD1 (6 bases). Per germline, CDR1 SGHRS and CDR2 YFSETQ. V was cut by 3 bases and J by 1 base, with 10 bases left in between. The CDR3 is made up of 14 amino acids.

This clonotype has a handful of counts. The V call is TRBV5-1, the J call TRBJ2-1, with TRBD2 matching over 7 bases. Germline V gene data show CDR1 as SGHRS and CDR2 as YFSETQ. The trim removed 2 bases at V and 6 bases at J, leaving 11 bases unmatched. CDR3 length equals 16 residues. CDR3 sequence: CASSFVVGRQANEQFF. For the CDR3, the DNA is TGCGCCAGCAGCTTCGTCGTCGGGAGGCAAGCCAATGAGCAGTTCTTC.

This chain uses TRBV19 with TRBJ1-2; D ambiguous. V was shortened by 5 bases and J by 4 bases, with 17 bases between the two germline ends. CDR3 length equals 15 residues. Germline assignment: CDR1 LNHDA and CDR2 SQIVND (reference sequence). This CDR3 is CASSPRNLGSYGYTF. The DNA for the CDR3 is TGTGCCAGTAGTCCCCGAAACTTGGGGAGCTATGGCTACACCTTC.

This clonotype was recorded once. A clone one base away is much larger, so this may be a read error. V is TRBV12-3 or TRBV12-4 and J is TRBJ2-2; TRBD2 matches 12 bases. This CDR3 contains 18 residues. CDR3 DNA: TGTTCCAGCAGTTTAGGTCAAGGACTAGCGGGATTGACCGGGGAGCTGTTTTTT. It specifies CSSSLGQGLAGLTGELFF.

This clonotype was counted ten times or more. This chain uses TRBV3-1 with TRBJ2-7, with D perhaps being TRBD1 or TRBD2 (5 bases each). CDR3 length equals 15 residues. V was shortened by 2 bases and J by 3 bases, with 14 bases between the two germline ends. In germline, CDR1 is LGHDT, CDR2 YNNKEL (reference sequence). The DNA for the CDR3 is TGTGCCAGCAGCCAATCGGGGCTTGAGGACTACGAGCAGTACTTC. Translation gives CASSQSGLEDYEQYF.

This clonotype has a handful of counts. One end of the junction does not line up with germline, which may come from a read error. CDR3 region: CASGYQGQQNQPQHF. In DNA form, the CDR3 reads TGTGCCAGCGGTTACCAGGGACAGCAAAATCAGCCCCAGCATTTT. The chain joins TRBV6-2 or TRBV6-3 to TRBJ1-5; the match to TRBD1 covers 7 bases. Germline CDR1 and CDR2: MNHEY and SVGEGT. The CDR3 runs to 15 residues.

J is TRBJ1-2 and V is TRBV6-4; TRBD1 agrees at 7 bases. V shed 8 bases, J shed 4 bases, and the junction held 10 bases outside the gene matches. The CDR3 totals 14 residues. From germline, CDR1 is MRHNA and CDR2 SNTAGT. This CDR3 reads CASSPRQGLYGYTF. The CDR3 coding sequence is TGTGCCAGCTCGCCGAGACAGGGCCTCTATGGCTACACCTTC.

About this clonotype: This sequence may be a read error, since a much larger clone differs from it by one base. The chain carries TRBV20-1 and TRBJ1-2, with D perhaps matching TRBD1 (5 bases). The CDR3 has 12 residues. The germline V gene encodes CDR1 DFQATT and CDR2 SNEGSKA (reference sequence). CDR3 DNA sequence: TGCAGTGCTAGAGAGGAGGGGTATGGCTGCACCTTC. Residues: CSAREEGYGCTF.

This clonotype was detected ten times or more. The chain couples TRBV27 to TRBJ2-5; no clear D gene. This CDR3 is 13 amino acids long. Germline V gene sequence: CDR1 MNHEY, CDR2 SMNVEV (reference sequence). Trimming removed 1 base from V and 5 bases from J, with 8 bases in between. Written as DNA, the CDR3 is TGTGCCAGCAGTTTATTTCTAGGGGAGACCCAGTACTTC. Its translation: CASSLFLGETQYF.